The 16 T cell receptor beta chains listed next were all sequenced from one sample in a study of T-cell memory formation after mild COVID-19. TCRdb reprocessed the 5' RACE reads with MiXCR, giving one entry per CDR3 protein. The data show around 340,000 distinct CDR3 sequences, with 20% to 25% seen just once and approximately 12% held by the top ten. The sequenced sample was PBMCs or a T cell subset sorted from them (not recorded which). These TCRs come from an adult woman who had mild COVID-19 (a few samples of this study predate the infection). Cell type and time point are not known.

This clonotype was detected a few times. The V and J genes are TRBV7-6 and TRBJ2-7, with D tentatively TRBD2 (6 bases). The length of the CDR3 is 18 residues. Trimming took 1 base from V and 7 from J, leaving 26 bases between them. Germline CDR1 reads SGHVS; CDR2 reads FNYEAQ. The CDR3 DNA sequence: TGTGCCAGCAGCTTAGTAGCCCCCGGGAGACTACCCTACGTGGAGCAGTACTTC. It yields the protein CASSLVAPGRLPYVEQYF.

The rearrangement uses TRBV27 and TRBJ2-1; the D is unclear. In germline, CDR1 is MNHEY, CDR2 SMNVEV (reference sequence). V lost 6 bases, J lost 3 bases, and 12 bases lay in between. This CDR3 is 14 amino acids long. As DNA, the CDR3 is TGTGCCAGCAGCTCATTCACCCTCTACAATGAGCAGTTCTTC. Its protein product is CASSSFTLYNEQFF.

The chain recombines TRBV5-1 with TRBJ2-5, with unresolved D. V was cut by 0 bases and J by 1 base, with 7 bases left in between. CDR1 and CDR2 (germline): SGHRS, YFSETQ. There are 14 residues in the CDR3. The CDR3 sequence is CASSLALLQETQYF. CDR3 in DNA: TGCGCCAGCAGCTTGGCCCTCCTCCAAGAGACCCAGTACTTC.

The CDR3 is CASGTSELDTQYF. The CDR3 DNA reads TGTGCCAGCGGCACTAGCGAGTTAGATACGCAGTATTTT. This chain links TRBV12-3 or TRBV12-4 with TRBJ2-3, with 7 positions matching TRBD2. This CDR3 has 13 residues. With V trimmed by 8 bases and J by 5 bases, 7 bases remained unmatched.

CDR3 in DNA: TGTGCCAGCAGCTTCGGACTAGCGGAAGAGACCCAGTACTTC. Protein sequence: CASSFGLAEETQYF. V usage is TRBV7-8 and J usage is TRBJ2-5; 10 nucleotides line up with TRBD2. Trimming took 3 bases from V and 3 from J; bases not matched to a gene: 1. This CDR3 comprises 14 residues. Germline V gene lookup returns CDR1 SGHVS and CDR2 FQNEAQ.

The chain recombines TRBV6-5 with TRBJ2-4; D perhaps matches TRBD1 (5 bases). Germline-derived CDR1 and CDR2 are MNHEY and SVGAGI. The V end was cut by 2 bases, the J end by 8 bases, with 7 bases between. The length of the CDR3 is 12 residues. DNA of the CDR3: TGTGCCAGCAGTTACGCAGGGCACATTCAGTACTTC. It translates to CASSYAGHIQYF.

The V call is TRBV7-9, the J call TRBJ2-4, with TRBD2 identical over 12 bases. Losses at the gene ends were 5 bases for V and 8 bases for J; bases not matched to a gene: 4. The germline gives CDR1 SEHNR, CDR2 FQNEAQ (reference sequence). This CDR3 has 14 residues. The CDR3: CASSATSGRDIQYF. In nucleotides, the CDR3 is TGTGCCAGCAGCGCGACTAGCGGGAGAGACATTCAGTACTTC.

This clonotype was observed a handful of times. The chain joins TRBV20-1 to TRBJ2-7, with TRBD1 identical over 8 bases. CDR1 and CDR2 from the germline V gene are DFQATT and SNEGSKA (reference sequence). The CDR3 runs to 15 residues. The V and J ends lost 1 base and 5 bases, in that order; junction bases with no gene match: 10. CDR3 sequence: CSARARTGSMDEQYF. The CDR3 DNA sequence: TGCAGTGCTAGAGCTAGGACAGGGAGTATGGACGAGCAGTACTTC.

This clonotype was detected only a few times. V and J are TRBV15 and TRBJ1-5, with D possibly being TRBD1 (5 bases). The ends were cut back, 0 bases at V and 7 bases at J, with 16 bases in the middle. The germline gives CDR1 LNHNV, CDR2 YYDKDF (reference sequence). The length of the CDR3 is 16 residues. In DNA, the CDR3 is TGTGCCACCAGCAGAGATCCGGCCAGGGTGGAGCAGCCCCAGCATTTT. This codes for CATSRDPARVEQPQHF.

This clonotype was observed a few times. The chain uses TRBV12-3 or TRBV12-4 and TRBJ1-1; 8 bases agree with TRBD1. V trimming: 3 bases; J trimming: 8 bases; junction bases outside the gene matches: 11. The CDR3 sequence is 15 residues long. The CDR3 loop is CASSLADRAGEEAFF. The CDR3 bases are TGTGCCAGCAGTTTGGCGGACAGGGCCGGTGAGGAAGCTTTCTTT.

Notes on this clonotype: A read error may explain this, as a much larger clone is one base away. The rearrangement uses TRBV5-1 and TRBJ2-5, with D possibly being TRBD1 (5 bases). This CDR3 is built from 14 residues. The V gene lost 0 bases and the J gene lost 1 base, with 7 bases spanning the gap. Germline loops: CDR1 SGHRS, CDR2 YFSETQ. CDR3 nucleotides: TGCGCCAGCAGCTTGGGACAGCTCCAAGAGACCCAGTACTTC. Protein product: CASSLGQLQETQYF.

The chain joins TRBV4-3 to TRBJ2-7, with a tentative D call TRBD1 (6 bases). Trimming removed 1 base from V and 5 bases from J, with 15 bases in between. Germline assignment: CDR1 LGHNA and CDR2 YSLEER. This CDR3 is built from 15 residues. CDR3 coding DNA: TGCGCCAGCAGCCAAGCTTCGACAGGAGGAGACGAGCAGTACTTC. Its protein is CASSQASTGGDEQYF.

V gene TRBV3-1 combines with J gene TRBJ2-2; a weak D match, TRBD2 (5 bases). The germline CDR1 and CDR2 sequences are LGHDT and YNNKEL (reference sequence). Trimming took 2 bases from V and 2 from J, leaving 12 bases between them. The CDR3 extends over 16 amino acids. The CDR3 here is CASSQLGLINTGELFF. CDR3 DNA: TGTGCCAGCAGCCAACTAGGACTCATAAACACCGGGGAGCTGTTTTTT.

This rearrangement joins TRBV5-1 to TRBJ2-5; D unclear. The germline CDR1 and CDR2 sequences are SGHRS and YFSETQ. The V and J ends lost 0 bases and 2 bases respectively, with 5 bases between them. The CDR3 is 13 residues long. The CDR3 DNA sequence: TGCGCCAGCAGCTTGGTTCCACAAGAGACCCAGTACTTC. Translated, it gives CASSLVPQETQYF.

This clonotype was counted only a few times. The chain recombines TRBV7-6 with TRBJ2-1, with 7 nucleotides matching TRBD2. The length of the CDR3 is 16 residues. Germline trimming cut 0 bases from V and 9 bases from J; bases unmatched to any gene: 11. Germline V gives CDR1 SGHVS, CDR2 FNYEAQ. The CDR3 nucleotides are TGTGCCAGCAGCTTAGCCCCTCCGACTAGCCCGACTGAGCAGTTCTTC. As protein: CASSLAPPTSPTEQFF.

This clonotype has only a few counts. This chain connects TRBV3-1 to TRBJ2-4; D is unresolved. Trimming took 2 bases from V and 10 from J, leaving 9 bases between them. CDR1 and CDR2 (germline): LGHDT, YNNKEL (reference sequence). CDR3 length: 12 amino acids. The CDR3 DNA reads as TGTGCCAGCAGCCAATCCGGCCTTATTCAGTACTTC. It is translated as CASSQSGLIQYF.